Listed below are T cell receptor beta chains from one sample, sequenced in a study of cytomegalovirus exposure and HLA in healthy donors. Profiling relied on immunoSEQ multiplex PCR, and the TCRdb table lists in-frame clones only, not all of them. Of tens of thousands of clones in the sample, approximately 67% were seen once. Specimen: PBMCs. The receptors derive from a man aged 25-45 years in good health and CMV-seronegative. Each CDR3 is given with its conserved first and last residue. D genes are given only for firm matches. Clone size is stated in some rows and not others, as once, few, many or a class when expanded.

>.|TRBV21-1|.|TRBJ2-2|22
TGTGCCAGCAGCACATGGGACGGAGAGACTAGCGGGAGAAAACCGAACACCGGGGAGCTGTTTTTT
CASSTWDGETSGRKPNTGELFF
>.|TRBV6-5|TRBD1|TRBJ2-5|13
TGTGCCAGCAGTCGACAGGGCCAAGAGACCCAGTACTTC
CASSRQGQETQYF
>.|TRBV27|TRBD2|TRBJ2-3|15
TGTGCCAGCAGATGGACTAGCGCAAGCAAGAGCACGCAGTATTTT
CASRWTSASKSTQYF
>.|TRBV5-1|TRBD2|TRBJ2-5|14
TGCGCCAGCAGCCGCAAAGCGGGAGGAGAGACCCAGTACTTC
CASSRKAGGETQYF
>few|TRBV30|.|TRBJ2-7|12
TGTGCCTGGAGTAAACAATCCTACGAGCAGTACTTC
CAWSKQSYEQYF
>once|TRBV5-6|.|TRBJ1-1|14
TGTGCCAGCAGCCCGGGGGGCCTGAACACTGAAGCTTTCTTT
CASSPGGLNTEAFF
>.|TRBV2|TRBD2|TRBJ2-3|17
TGTGCCAGCAGGCCGGGACTAGCGGGAGACTACACAGATACGCAGTATTTT
CASRPGLAGDYTDTQYF
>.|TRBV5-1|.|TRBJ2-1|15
TGCGCCAGCAGCTTGGCGGGACAACTCTACAATGAGCAGTTCTTC
CASSLAGQLYNEQFF
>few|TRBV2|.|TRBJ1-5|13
TGTGCCAGCTTTAAGGGGCTGGGTCAGCCCCAGCATTTT
CASFKGLGQPQHF
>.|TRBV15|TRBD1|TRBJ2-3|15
TGTGCCACCAGCAGGGACAGGGGGCCCACAGATACGCAGTATTTT
CATSRDRGPTDTQYF
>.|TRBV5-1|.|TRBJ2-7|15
TGCGCCAGCAGCTTGGAAGTGGGAGGTCCCTACGAGCAGTACTTC
CASSLEVGGPYEQYF
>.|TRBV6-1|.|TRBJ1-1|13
TGTGCCAGTACCCACGGACTGAACACTGAAGCTTTTTTT
CASTHGLNTEAFF
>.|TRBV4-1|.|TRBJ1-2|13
TGCGCCAGCAGCCGAGGACAGAACTATGGCTACACCTTC
CASSRGQNYGYTF
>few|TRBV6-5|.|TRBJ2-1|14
TGTGCCAGCAGTTACCATAGCGGAAGCAATGAGCAGTTCTTC
CASSYHSGSNEQFF
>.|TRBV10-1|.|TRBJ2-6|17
TGCGCCAGCAGTGGGCCTATGGGGGGTTCTGGGGCCAACGTCCTGACTTTC
CASSGPMGGSGANVLTF
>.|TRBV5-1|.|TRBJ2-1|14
TGCGCCAGCAGCGAGGGGGCGCGGGGCAATGAGCAGTTCTTC
CASSEGARGNEQFF
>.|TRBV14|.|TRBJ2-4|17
TGTGCCAGCCTTACAGTTAAACCGGGGTCAGCCAAAAACATTCAGTACTTC
CASLTVKPGSAKNIQYF
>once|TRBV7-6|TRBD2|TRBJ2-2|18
TGTGCCAGCAGCCAACCCGGGGGGCTAGCGGGACGCGCCGGGGAGCTGTTTTTT
CASSQPGGLAGRAGELFF
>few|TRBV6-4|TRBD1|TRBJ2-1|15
TGTGCCAGCGGCCCTACAGGGGGCTTCGCCCATGAGCAGTTCTTC
CASGPTGGFAHEQFF
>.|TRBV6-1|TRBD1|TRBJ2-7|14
TGTGCCAGCAGTGCGGGACAGGGGGCCTACGAGCAGTACTTC
CASSAGQGAYEQYF
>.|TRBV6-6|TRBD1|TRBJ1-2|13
TGTGCCAGCAGTTACGGACAGGGGAATGGCTACACCTTC
CASSYGQGNGYTF
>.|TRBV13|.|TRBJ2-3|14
TGTGCCAGCAGCCCCCGGAGGAGCACAGATACGCAGTATTTT
CASSPRRSTDTQYF
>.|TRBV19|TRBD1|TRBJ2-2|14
TGTGCCAGTCTCACAGGGGCTGGGACCGGGGAGCTGTTTTTT
CASLTGAGTGELFF
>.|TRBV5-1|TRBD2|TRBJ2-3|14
TGCGCCAGCAGCCAGGGACTATCCACAGATACGCAGTATTTT
CASSQGLSTDTQYF
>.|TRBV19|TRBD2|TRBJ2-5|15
TGTGCCAGTAGCCCCACTAGCGGGATGAGAGAGACCCAGTACTTC
CASSPTSGMRETQYF
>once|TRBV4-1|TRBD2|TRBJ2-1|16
TGCGCCAGCAGCCTATTAGCGGGAGGTAGCTACAATGAGCAGTTCTTC
CASSLLAGGSYNEQFF
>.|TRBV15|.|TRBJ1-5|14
TGTGCCACCACCCGGGAGTATAGCAATCAGCCCCAGCATTTT
CATTREYSNQPQHF
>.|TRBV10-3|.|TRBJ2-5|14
TGTGCCATCAGTGGCGGGGGCTTCCAAGAGACCCAGTACTTC
CAISGGGFQETQYF
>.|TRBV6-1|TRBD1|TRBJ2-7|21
TGTGCCAGCAGTGAAGCTTCCAGAGACAGGGGCCTCCCCATCAATAACTACGAGCAGTACTTC
CASSEASRDRGLPINNYEQYF
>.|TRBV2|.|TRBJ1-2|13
TGTGCCAGCAGTCAAGCCACAGGGCCTGGCTACACCTTC
CASSQATGPGYTF
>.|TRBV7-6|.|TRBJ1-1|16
TGTGCCAGCAGCCCCCCTATGGCAGTACGGGACACTGAAGCTTTCTTT
CASSPPMAVRDTEAFF
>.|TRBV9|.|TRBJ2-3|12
TGTGCCAGCAGCGCGACATGGGATACGCAGTATTTT
CASSATWDTQYF
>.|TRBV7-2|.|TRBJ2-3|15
TGTGCCAGCAGCTTAGAGGGCACGGGGGCAGATACGCAGTATTTT
CASSLEGTGADTQYF
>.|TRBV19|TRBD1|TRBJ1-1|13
TGTGCCAGTAACACAGGGGGGAACACTGAAGCTTTCTTT
CASNTGGNTEAFF
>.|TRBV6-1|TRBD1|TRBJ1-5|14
TGTGCCAGCAAGAAAACGACAGGGGAGGGGCCCCAGCATTTT
CASKKTTGEGPQHF
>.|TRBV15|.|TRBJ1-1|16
TGTGCCACCAGCAGAGGGGGGGGGCGGGATGACACTGAAGCTTTCTTT
CATSRGGGRDDTEAFF
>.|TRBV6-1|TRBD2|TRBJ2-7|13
TGTGCCGGCGGGACTAGCGACCCCTACGAGCAGTACTTC
CAGGTSDPYEQYF